The following is a T cell receptor (beta chain) sequence with its context. This sample was taken from a study of blood T cells in healthy people across ages. Through a sample-barcoded 5' primer and a J-beta primer mix, a second PCR was run for roughly 6 to 11 cycles. TCRdb redid the calling of the 5' RACE reads with MiXCR, one entry per CDR3 protein. The sample yields 750,000 to 850,000 distinct CDR3 sequences, more than 20% seen once. V dropped 5 bases and J dropped 5 bases, with 12 bases sitting between them. Germline CDR1 and CDR2: SGHTA and FQGNSA. The CDR3 extends over 13 amino acids. The sample also formed part of further work on T cells of mothers and their children.

This TCR was recovered from a boy between 10 and 17 years old in good health. The specimen was blood. The rearrangement joins TRBV7-2 to TRBJ2-5; no clear D. This CDR3 reads CASSLSFSETQYF. As DNA, the CDR3 is TGTGCCAGCAGCCTTAGCTTTTCGGAGACCCAGTACTTC.